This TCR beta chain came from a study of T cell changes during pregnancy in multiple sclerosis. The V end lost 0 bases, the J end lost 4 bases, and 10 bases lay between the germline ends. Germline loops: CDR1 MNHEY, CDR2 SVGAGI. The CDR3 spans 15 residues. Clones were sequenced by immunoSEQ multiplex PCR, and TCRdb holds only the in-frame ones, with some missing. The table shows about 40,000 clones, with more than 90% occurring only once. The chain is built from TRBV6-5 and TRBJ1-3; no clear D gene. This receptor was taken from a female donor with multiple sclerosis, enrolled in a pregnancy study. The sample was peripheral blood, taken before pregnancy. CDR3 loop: CASSYSSSLGNTIYF. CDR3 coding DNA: TGTGCCAGCAGTTACTCCTCCAGTCTCGGAAACACCATATATTTT.